This entry describes one T cell receptor (beta chain). Antigen specificity is unknown. Germline V gene lookup returns CDR1 SGHTA and CDR2 FQGNSA. The CDR3 spans 15 residues. Germline trimming cut 3 bases from V and 9 bases from J; bases unmatched to any gene: 8. TCRdb reprocessed the RT-PCR reads via MiXCR and lists one record per CDR3 protein. The sample yields some 500,000 distinct CDR3 sequences, more than 15% seen once. The entry originates in a study of response to subunit inactivated influenza vaccine. Study-level findings and limits: The authors proposed limited new T cell recruitment per seasonal influenza vaccination.

The sample consisted of CD4+ T cells sorted from PBMCs, taken roughly 24 months after vaccination. The receptor's source is a man in his fifties or sixties who received an inactivated influenza vaccine. This rearrangement joins TRBV7-2 to TRBJ2-1; 10 bases line up with TRBD2. CDR3: CASSFSGRFGSEQFF. The CDR3 bases are TGTGCCAGCAGCTTTAGCGGGAGGTTTGGAAGTGAGCAGTTCTTC.